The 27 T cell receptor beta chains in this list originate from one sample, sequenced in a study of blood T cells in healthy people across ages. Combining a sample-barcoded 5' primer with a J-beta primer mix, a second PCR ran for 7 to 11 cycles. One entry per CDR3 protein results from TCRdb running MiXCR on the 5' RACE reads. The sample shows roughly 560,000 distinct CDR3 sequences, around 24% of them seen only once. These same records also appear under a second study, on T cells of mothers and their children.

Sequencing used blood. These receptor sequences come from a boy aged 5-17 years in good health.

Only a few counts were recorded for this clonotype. The CDR3 DNA is TGTGCCAGCAGTAACACAGGGAACACCGGGGAGCTGTTTTTT. Its protein product is CASSNTGNTGELFF. The J gene is TRBJ2-2, the V gene TRBV28; D perhaps matches TRBD1 (5 bases). The CDR3 totals 14 residues. Trimming took 5 bases from V and 1 from J, leaving 8 bases between them. Looked up from germline, CDR1 is MDHEN and CDR2 is SYDVKM.

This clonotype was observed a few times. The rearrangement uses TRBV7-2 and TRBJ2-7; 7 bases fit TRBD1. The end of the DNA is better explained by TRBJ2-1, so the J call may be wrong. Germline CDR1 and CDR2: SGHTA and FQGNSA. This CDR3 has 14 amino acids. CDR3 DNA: TGTGCCAGCAGCCTACAGGGGCGTCTCAGGGAGCAGTTCTTC. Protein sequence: CASSLQGRLREQFF.

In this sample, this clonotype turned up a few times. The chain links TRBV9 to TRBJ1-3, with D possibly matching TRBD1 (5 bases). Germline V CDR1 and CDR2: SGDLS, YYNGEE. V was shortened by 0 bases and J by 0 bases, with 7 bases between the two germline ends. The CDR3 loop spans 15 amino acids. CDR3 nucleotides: TGTGCCAGCAGCGTAGCAGGGTTCTCTGGAAACACCATATATTTT. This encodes CASSVAGFSGNTIYF.

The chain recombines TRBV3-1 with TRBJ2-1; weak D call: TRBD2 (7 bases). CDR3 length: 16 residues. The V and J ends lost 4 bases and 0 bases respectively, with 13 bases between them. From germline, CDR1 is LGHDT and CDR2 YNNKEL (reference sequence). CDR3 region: CASSLGGGRSYNEQFF. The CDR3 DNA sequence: TGTGCCAGCAGCCTTGGCGGGGGCCGCTCCTACAATGAGCAGTTCTTC.

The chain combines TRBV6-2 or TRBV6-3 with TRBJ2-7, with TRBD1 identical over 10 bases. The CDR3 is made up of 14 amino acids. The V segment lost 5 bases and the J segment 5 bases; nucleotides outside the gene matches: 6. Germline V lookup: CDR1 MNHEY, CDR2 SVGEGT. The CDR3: CASSRDRGGNEQYF. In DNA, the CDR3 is TGTGCCAGCAGTCGGGACAGGGGCGGCAACGAGCAGTACTTC.

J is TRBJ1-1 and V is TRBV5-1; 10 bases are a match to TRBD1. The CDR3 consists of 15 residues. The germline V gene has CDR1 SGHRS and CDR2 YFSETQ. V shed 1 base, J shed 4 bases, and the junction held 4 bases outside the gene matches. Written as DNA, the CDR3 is TGCGCCAGCAGCTTGTCGGACAGGGGGAGCACTGAAGCTTTCTTT. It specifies CASSLSDRGSTEAFF.

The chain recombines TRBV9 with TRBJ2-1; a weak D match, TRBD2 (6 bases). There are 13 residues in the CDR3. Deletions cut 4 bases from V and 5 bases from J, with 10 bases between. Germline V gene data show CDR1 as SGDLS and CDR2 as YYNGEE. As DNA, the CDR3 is TGTGCCAGCAGCCCGGGACTTCACAATGAGCAGTTCTTC. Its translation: CASSPGLHNEQFF.

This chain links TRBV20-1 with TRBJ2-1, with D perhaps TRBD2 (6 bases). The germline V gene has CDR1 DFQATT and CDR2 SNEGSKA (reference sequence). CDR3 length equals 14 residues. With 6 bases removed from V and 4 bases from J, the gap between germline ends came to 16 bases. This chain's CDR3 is CSALMRENYNEQFF. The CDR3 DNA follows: TGCAGTGCCCTGATGCGGGAAAATTACAATGAGCAGTTCTTC.

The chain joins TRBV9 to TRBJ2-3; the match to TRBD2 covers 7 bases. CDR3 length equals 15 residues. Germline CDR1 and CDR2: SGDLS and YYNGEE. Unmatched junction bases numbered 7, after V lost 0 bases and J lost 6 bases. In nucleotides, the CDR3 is TGTGCCAGCAGCGTAGGAGGACTAGTCTTGGATACGCAGTATTTT. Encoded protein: CASSVGGLVLDTQYF.

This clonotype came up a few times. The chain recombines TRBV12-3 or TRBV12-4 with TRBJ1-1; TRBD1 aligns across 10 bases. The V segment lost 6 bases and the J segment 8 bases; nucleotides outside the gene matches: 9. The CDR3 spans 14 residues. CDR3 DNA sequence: TGTGCCAGCAGGGGAACCGGGACAGGGGTGGAAGCTTTCTTT. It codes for CASRGTGTGVEAFF.

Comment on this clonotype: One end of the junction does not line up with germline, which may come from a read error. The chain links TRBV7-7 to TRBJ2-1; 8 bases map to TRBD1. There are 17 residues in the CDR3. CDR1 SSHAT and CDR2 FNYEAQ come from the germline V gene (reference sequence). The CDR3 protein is CASSLAGDRSSYNEQFF. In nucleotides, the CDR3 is TGTGCTAGCAGCTTAGCAGGGGACAGGAGTTCCTACAATGAGCAGTTCTTC.

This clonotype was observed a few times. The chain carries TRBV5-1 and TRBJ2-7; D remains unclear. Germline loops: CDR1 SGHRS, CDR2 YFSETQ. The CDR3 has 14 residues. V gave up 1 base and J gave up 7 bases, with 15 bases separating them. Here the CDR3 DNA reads TGCGCCAGCAGCTTGTCCGGGCACGAAGGGGAGCAGTACTTC. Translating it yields CASSLSGHEGEQYF.

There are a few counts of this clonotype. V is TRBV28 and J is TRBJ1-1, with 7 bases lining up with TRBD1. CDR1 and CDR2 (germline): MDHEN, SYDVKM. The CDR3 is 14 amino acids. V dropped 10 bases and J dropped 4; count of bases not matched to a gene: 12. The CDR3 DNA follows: TGTGCCATTTTTCACAGGGGAGGGAGCACTGAAGCTTTCTTT. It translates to CAIFHRGGSTEAFF.

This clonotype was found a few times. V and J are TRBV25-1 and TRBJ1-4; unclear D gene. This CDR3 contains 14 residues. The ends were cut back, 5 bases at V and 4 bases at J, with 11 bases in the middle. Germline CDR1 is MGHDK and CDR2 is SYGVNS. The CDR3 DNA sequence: TGTGCCAGCAGTTCGCGGGAATTTAATGAAAAACTGTTTTTT. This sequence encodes CASSSREFNEKLFF.

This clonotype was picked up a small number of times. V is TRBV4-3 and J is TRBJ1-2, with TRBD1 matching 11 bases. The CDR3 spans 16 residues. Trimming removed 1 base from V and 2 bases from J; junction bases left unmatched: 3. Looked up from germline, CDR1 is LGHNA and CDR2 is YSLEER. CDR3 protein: CASSQGTGGRNYGYTF. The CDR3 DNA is TGCGCCAGCAGCCAAGGGACAGGGGGCAGGAACTATGGCTACACCTTC.

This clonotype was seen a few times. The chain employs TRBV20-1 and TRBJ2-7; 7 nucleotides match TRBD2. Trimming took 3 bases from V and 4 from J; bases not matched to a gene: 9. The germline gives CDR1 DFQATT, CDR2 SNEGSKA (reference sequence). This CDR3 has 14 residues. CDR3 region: CSARRRGGAYEQYF. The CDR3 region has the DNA TGCAGTGCTAGGAGGAGGGGAGGGGCATACGAGCAGTACTTC.

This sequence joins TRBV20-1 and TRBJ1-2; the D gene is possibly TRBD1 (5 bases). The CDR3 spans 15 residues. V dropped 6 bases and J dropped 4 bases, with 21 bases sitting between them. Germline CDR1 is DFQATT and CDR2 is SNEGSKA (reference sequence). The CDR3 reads CSAPSFGGGVYGYTF. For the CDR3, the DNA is TGCAGTGCCCCTAGCTTCGGGGGAGGGGTCTATGGCTACACCTTC.

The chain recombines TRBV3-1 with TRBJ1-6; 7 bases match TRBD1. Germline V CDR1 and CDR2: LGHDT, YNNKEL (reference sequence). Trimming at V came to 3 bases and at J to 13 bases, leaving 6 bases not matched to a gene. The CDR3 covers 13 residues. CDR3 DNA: TGTGCCAGCAGCCAGGGACAGTCTTCTCCCCTCCACTTT. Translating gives CASSQGQSSPLHF.

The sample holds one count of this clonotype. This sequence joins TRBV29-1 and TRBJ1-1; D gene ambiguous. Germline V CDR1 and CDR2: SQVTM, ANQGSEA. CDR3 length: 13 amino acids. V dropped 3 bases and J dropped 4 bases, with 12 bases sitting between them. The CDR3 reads CSVDRTLGTEAFF. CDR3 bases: TGCAGCGTTGATAGGACCCTGGGCACTGAAGCTTTCTTT.

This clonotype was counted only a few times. In nucleotides, the CDR3 is TGTGCCAGCAGCTTAGGGGACATTCCCTACGAGCAGTACTTC. Residues: CASSLGDIPYEQYF. This chain joins TRBV7-2 and TRBJ2-7; perhaps TRBD1 as D (6 bases). The CDR3 consists of 14 residues. The ends were cut back, 1 base at V and 2 bases at J, with 9 bases in the middle. Germline CDR1 SGHTA, CDR2 FQGNSA. The complete variable domain, with remaining parts taken from reference TRBV7-2 and TRBJ2-7, reads GAGVSQSPSNKVTEKGKDVELRCDPISGHTALYWYRQSLGQGLEFLIYFQGNSAPDKSGLPSDRFSAERTGGSVSTLTIQRTQQEDSAVYLCASSLGDIPYEQYFGPGTRLTVT.

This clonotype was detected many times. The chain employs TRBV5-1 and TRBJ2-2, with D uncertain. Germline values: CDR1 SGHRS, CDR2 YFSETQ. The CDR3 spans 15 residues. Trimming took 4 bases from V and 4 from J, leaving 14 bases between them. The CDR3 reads CASSLPPQSTGELFF. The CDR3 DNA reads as TGCGCCAGCAGCCTACCTCCTCAGAGCACCGGGGAGCTGTTTTTT.

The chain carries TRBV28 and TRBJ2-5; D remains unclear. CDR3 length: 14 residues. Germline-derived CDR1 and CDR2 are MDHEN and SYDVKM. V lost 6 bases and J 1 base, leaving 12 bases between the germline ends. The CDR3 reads CASRGKSPQETQYF. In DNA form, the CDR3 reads TGTGCCAGCAGAGGGAAAAGTCCCCAAGAGACCCAGTACTTC.

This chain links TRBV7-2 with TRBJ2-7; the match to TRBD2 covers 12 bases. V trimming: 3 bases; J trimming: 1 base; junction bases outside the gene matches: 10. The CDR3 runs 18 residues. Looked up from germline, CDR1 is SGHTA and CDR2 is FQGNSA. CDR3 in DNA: TGTGCCAGCAGCTTGGTCGCTAGCGGGAGGGTCAGATCCTACGAGCAGTACTTC. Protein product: CASSLVASGRVRSYEQYF.

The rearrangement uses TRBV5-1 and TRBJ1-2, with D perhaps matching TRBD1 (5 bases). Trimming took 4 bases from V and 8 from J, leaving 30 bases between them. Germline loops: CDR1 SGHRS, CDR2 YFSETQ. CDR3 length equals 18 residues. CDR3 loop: CASSPGTVKEFFIKGYTF. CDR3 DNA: TGCGCCAGCAGCCCAGGGACGGTTAAAGAGTTTTTCATCAAGGGCTACACCTTC.

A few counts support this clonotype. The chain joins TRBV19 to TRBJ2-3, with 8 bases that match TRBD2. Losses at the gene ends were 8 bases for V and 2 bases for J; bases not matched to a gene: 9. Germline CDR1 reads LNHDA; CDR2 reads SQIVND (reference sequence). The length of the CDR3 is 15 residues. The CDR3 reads CASCDAGGLTDTQYF. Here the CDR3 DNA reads TGTGCCAGTTGTGACGCGGGGGGCCTCACAGATACGCAGTATTTT.

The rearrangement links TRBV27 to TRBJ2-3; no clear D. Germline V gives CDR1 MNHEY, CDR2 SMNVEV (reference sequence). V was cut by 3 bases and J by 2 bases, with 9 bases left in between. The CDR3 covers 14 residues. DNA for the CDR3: TGTGCCAGCAGTTTTCGGCGGCCCACAGATACGCAGTATTTT. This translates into CASSFRRPTDTQYF.

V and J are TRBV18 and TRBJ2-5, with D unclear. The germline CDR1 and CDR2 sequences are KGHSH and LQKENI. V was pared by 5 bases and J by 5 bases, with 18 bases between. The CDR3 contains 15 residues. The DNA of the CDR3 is TGTGCCAGCTCAGACGGGCCTCGGGCGCGGGAGACCCAGTACTTC. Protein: CASSDGPRARETQYF.